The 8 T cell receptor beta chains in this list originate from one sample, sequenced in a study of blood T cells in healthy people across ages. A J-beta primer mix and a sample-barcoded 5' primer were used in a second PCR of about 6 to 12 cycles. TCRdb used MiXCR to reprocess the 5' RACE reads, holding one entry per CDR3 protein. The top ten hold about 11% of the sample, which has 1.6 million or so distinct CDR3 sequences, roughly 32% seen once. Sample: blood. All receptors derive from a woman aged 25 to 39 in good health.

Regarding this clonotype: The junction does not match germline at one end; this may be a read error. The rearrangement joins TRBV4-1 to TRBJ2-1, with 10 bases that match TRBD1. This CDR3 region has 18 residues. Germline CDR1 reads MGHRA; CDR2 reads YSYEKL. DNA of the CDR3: TGCACCAGCAGCCGTCCCGGGACAGGGGAGGACTCCTACAATGAGCAGTTCTTC. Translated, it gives CTSSRPGTGEDSYNEQFF.

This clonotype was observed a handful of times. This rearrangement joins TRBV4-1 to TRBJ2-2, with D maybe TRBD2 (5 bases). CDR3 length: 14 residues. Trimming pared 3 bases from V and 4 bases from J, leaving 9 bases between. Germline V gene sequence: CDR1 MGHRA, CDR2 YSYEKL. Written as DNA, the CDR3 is TGCGCCAGCAGCCAGACGGGGTTCACCGGGGAGCTGTTTTTT. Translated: CASSQTGFTGELFF.

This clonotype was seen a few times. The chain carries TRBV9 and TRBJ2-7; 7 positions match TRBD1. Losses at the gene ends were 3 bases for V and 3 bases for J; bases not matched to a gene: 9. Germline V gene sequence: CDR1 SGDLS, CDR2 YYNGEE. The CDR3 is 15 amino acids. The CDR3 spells CASSGRDSLYYEQYF. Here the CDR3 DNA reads TGTGCCAGCAGCGGACGGGACAGCCTGTACTACGAGCAGTACTTC.

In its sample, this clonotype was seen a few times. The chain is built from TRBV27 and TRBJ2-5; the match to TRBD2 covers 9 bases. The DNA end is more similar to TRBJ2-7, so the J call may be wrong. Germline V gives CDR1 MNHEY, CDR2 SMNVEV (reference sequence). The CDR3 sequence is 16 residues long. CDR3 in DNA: TGTGCCAGCAGTGCCATCCTTCAGCGGGAGGTCCACGAGCAGTACTTC. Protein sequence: CASSAILQREVHEQYF.

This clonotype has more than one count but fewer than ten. In DNA, the CDR3 is TGCGCCAGCAGCTTGACCTATGATACGCAGTATTTT. It codes for CASSLTYDTQYF. The chain carries TRBV5-1 and TRBJ2-3; D remains ambiguous. From germline, CDR1 is SGHRS and CDR2 YFSETQ. Deletions cut 1 base from V and 6 bases from J, with 6 bases between. The CDR3 loop spans 12 amino acids.

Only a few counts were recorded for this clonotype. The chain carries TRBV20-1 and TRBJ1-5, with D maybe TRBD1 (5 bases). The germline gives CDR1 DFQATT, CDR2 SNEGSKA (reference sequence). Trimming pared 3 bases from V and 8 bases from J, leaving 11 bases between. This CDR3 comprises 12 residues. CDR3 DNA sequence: TGCAGTGCTAGGGGTGGGGGAGAGCCCCAGCATTTT. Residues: CSARGGGEPQHF.

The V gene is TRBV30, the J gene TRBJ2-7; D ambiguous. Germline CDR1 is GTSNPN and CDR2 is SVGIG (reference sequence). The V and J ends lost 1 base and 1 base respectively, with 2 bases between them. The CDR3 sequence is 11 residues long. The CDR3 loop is CAWSESYEQYF. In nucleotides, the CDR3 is TGTGCCTGGAGTGAATCCTACGAGCAGTACTTC.

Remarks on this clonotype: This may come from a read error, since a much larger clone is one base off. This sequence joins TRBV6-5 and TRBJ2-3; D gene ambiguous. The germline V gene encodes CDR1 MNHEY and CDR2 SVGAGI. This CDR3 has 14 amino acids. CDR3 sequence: CASSYSISIDTQYF. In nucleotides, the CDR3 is TGTGCCAGCAGTTACTCGATCAGCATAGATACGCAGTATTTT.